What follows are 20 T cell receptor beta chains derived from one specimen sequenced in a study of cytomegalovirus exposure and HLA in healthy donors. The primer mix had 60 Vbeta and 13 Jbeta primers. Libraries were prepared by immunoSEQ multiplex PCR; TCRdb keeps only in-frame clonotypes and omits some of them. The table shows about 190,000 clones, with around 80% occurring only once. The sequenced material came from PBMCs. The receptors stem from a woman aged 40 to 50 in good health and CMV-seronegative.

The gene calls are TRBV5-4 and TRBJ2-5, with no clear D. The ends were cut back, 2 bases at V and 2 bases at J, with 7 bases in the middle. Germline loops: CDR1 SGHNT, CDR2 YYREEE (reference sequence). The CDR3 runs to 13 residues. Here the CDR3 reads CASSFGPQETQYF. The CDR3 DNA follows: TGTGCCAGCAGCTTTGGCCCACAAGAGACCCAGTACTTC.

The gene calls are TRBV4-3 and TRBJ1-2, with TRBD1 matching 8 bases. This CDR3 is 16 amino acids long. The junction had 7 bases not matched to a gene; V was cut back by 0 bases and J by 4 bases. Germline-derived CDR1 and CDR2 are LGHNA and YSLEER. Here the CDR3 reads CASSQDGQGAPYGYTF. The CDR3 nucleotides read TGCGCCAGCAGCCAAGATGGACAGGGAGCGCCCTATGGCTACACCTTC.

V is TRBV27 and J is TRBJ1-2; 7 positions agree with TRBD1. CDR1 is MNHEY, CDR2 SMNVEV, per germline (reference sequence). The V segment lost 4 bases and the J segment 6 bases; nucleotides outside the gene matches: 5. This CDR3 spans 13 amino acids. In DNA form, the CDR3 reads TGTGCCAGCAGTTGGCGACAGGGAGATGGCTACACCTTC. The encoded protein is CASSWRQGDGYTF.

The chain carries TRBV28 and TRBJ1-4; D not certain. Germline CDR1 reads MDHEN; CDR2 reads SYDVKM. The CDR3 sequence is 15 residues long. Trimming removed 1 base at V and 5 bases at J, with 11 bases between. The CDR3 DNA reads TGTGCCAGCAGTTTATTCAGGACGGGGAATGAAAAACTGTTTTTT. Amino acid sequence: CASSLFRTGNEKLFF.

This clone turned up a few times. The chain is built from TRBV5-1 and TRBJ1-3, with a weak D call TRBD1 (5 bases). From germline, CDR1 is SGHRS and CDR2 YFSETQ. CDR3 length: 15 residues. V was trimmed by 2 bases and J by 0 bases, leaving 9 bases between them. CDR3 bases: TGCGCCAGCAGCTTTGACAGTTTCTCTGGAAACACCATATATTTT. It encodes CASSFDSFSGNTIYF.

V gene TRBV6-5 combines with J gene TRBJ1-1, with 9 bases lining up with TRBD1. The CDR3 spans 15 residues. CDR1 is MNHEY, CDR2 SVGAGI, per germline. With V trimmed by 6 bases and J by 6 bases, 11 bases remained unmatched. CDR3 protein: CASRGGQGVSAEAFF. CDR3 DNA: TGTGCCAGCAGAGGGGGACAGGGCGTGTCCGCTGAAGCTTTCTTT.

The chain carries TRBV4-1 and TRBJ1-1, with a possible D match to TRBD1 (6 bases). Between the trimmed V and J ends, which lost 2 bases and 0 bases, there was a span of 10 bases. There are 15 residues in the CDR3. Germline CDR1 reads MGHRA; CDR2 reads YSYEKL. The CDR3 sequence is CASSQLTGMNTEAFF. DNA for the CDR3: TGCGCCAGCAGCCAATTGACAGGAATGAACACTGAAGCTTTCTTT.

The gene calls are TRBV18 and TRBJ2-1, with 9 bases that match TRBD1. Trimming cost V 0 bases and J 6 bases; bases outside gene matches: 6. The CDR3 runs 16 residues. Per germline, CDR1 KGHSH and CDR2 LQKENI. The CDR3 nucleotides are TGTGCCAGCTCACCACCTATAGGGACAGGGTTCAATGAGCAGTTCTTC. This encodes CASSPPIGTGFNEQFF.

The rearrangement joins TRBV7-2 to TRBJ1-3, with unresolved D. Germline V lookup: CDR1 SGHTA, CDR2 FQGNSA. Trimming removed 2 bases at V and 10 bases at J, with 12 bases between. The CDR3 spans 13 residues. CDR3 sequence (DNA): TGTGCCAGCAGCTTAAACGGCGGGCAGACCATATATTTT. Its protein is CASSLNGGQTIYF. Complete variable domain (other parts from reference TRBV7-2 and TRBJ1-3): GAGVSQSPSNKVTEKGKDVELRCDPISGHTALYWYRQSLGQGLEFLIYFQGNSAPDKSGLPSDRFSAERTGGSVSTLTIQRTQQEDSAVYLCASSLNGGQTIYFGEGSWLTVV.

This clone appeared a few times. V gene TRBV2 combines with J gene TRBJ2-7; D is unresolved. Trimming took 4 bases from V and 1 from J, leaving 11 bases between them. There are 14 residues in the CDR3. Germline lookup yields CDR1 SNHLY and CDR2 FYNNEI. As DNA, the CDR3 is TGTGCCAGCAGTGTGAGACATGGGTCCTACGAGCAGTACTTC. Protein product: CASSVRHGSYEQYF.

The chain has TRBV27 and TRBJ1-1, with D possibly matching TRBD1 (6 bases). Trimming stripped 5 bases from V and 7 bases from J, with 17 bases between. From germline, CDR1 is MNHEY and CDR2 SMNVEV (reference sequence). This CDR3 is built from 14 residues. The DNA of the CDR3 is TGTGCCAGCAGTCGACCGGGACACAGATTTGAAGCTTTCTTT. Translated: CASSRPGHRFEAFF.

CDR3 DNA: TGTGCCAGCCCCCGGCTAGCAAAGACCGGGGAGCTGTTTTTT. Translating it yields CASPRLAKTGELFF. The genes are TRBV7-2 and TRBJ2-2; the D gene is possibly TRBD2 (5 bases). Trimming left V 8 bases short and J 5 bases short, with 15 bases between. The CDR3 contains 14 residues. The germline CDR1 and CDR2 sequences are SGHTA and FQGNSA.

CDR3 nucleotides: TGTGCCAGCAGCTTATGGACTACACATACGCAGTATTTT. It translates to CASSLWTTHTQYF. The J gene is TRBJ2-3, the V gene TRBV7-2; TRBD2 might be the D (6 bases). The CDR3 runs to 13 residues. Germline lookup yields CDR1 SGHTA and CDR2 FQGNSA. The V end was cut by 2 bases, the J end by 7 bases, with 10 bases between.

This clone has a handful of counts. The chain is built from TRBV30 and TRBJ2-1; 14 bases are a match to TRBD2. From germline, CDR1 is GTSNPN and CDR2 SVGIG (reference sequence). V was pared by 4 bases and J by 8 bases, with 4 bases of the junction left unmatched. The length of the CDR3 is 14 residues. CDR3 sequence: CAWTPGLAGDEQFF. Written as DNA, the CDR3 is TGTGCCTGGACGCCGGGACTAGCGGGGGATGAGCAGTTCTTC. Together with reference TRBV30 and TRBJ2-1, the CDR3 gives the full variable domain: SQTIHQWPATLVQPVGSPLSLECTVEGTSNPNLYWYRQAAGRGLQLLFYSVGIGQISSEVPQNLSASRPQDRQFILSSKKLLLSDSGFYLCAWTPGLAGDEQFFGPGTRLTVL.

The count of this clone is one. The rearrangement uses TRBV5-6 and TRBJ2-5; 8 positions agree with TRBD2. Trimming at V came to 2 bases and at J to 5 bases, leaving 8 bases not matched to a gene. The CDR3 extends over 15 amino acids. Germline V gene lookup returns CDR1 SGHDT and CDR2 YYEEEE. CDR3 region: CASSFSGKPGETQYF. CDR3 sequence (DNA): TGTGCCAGCAGCTTTAGCGGGAAACCGGGGGAGACCCAGTACTTC.

The genes are TRBV6-4 and TRBJ2-2, with a tentative D call TRBD1 (5 bases). V was pared by 3 bases and J by 0 bases, with 11 bases between. Germline V gives CDR1 MRHNA, CDR2 SNTAGT. This CDR3 has 16 amino acids. CDR3 nucleotide sequence: TGTGCCAGCAGTGAAGGACACAATGCGAACACCGGGGAGCTGTTTTTT. Protein: CASSEGHNANTGELFF.

Only one count was recorded for this clone. The chain employs TRBV6-1 and TRBJ2-1; possible D gene TRBD2, 5 bases. The CDR3 runs 13 residues. The germline V gene encodes CDR1 MNHNS and CDR2 SASEGT. The V end was cut by 8 bases, the J end by 4 bases, with 12 bases between. The CDR3 DNA is TGTGCCAGCCGACTAAGCAGATACAATGAGCAGTTCTTC. Translating gives CASRLSRYNEQFF.

CDR3 DNA: TGTGCCAGTAGGCGGGAGTTGAGGGATGAGCAGTTCTTC. It encodes CASRRELRDEQFF. The chain is built from TRBV19 and TRBJ2-1; 7 bases are a match to TRBD2. Germline CDR1 is LNHDA and CDR2 is SQIVND (reference sequence). Trimming at V came to 6 bases and at J to 8 bases, leaving 7 bases not matched to a gene. The CDR3 spans 13 residues.

The V and J genes are TRBV6-6 and TRBJ2-7, with a tentative D call TRBD2 (6 bases). V shed 4 bases and J shed 4 bases, with 11 bases lying between them. Germline loops: CDR1 MNHNY, CDR2 SVGAGI (reference sequence). This CDR3 has 13 residues. The CDR3 loop is CASSLEGLYEQYV. The CDR3 DNA sequence: TGTGCCAGCAGTTTGGAGGGACTTTACGAGCAGTACGTC.

The chain combines TRBV11-2 with TRBJ2-3; 12 bases line up with TRBD2. J was trimmed by 4 bases and V by 1 base; bases with no gene match: 3. This CDR3 spans 16 amino acids. From germline, CDR1 is SGHAT and CDR2 FQNNGV. As DNA, the CDR3 is TGTGCCAGCAGCTTAGTGGCTAGCGGGAGGGCAGATACGCAGTATTTT. This sequence encodes CASSLVASGRADTQYF.